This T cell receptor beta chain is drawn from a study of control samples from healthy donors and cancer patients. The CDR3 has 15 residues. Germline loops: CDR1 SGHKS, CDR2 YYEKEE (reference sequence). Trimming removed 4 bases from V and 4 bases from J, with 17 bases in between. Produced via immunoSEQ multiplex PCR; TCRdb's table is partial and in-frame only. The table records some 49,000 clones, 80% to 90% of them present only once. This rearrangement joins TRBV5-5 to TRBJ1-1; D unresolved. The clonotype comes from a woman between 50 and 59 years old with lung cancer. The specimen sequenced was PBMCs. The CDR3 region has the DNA TGTGCCAGCAGCCCGGCAGGCGGCGGCTTCACTGAAGCTTTCTTT. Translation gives CASSPAGGGFTEAFF.